Presented here are 12 T cell receptor beta chains from one specimen sequenced in a study of T-cell memory formation after mild COVID-19. From the 5' RACE reads, TCRdb called clonotypes with MiXCR, one entry per CDR3 protein. The table lists around 310,000 distinct CDR3 sequences, 20% to 25% of them singletons. The sequenced material came from PBMCs or a T cell subset sorted from them (not recorded which). These receptors were obtained from a man aged 18-30 years who had mild COVID-19 (a few samples of this study predate the infection). Cell type and time point are not known.

J is TRBJ1-1 and V is TRBV7-8, with 7 nucleotides matching TRBD1. The ends lost 1 base at V and 1 base at J; junction bases unmatched: 3. This CDR3 comprises 15 residues. CDR1 is SGHVS, CDR2 FQNEAQ, per germline. The CDR3 here is CASSLEAGGNTEAFF. CDR3 sequence (DNA): TGTGCCAGCAGCTTAGAGGCAGGGGGGAACACTGAAGCTTTCTTT. Combining the CDR3 with reference TRBV7-8 and TRBJ1-1 gives the whole variable domain GAGVSQSPRYKVAKRGQDVALRCDPISGHVSLFWYQQALGQGPEFLTYFQNEAQLDKSGLPSDRFFAERPEGSVSTLKIQRTQQEDSAVYLCASSLEAGGNTEAFFGQGTRLTVV.

This clonotype was counted at least ten times. V gene TRBV27 combines with J gene TRBJ2-7; 7 bases align to TRBD2. The CDR3 totals 14 residues. The junction had 7 bases not matched to a gene; V was cut back by 6 bases and J by 2 bases. Germline V gene sequence: CDR1 MNHEY, CDR2 SMNVEV (reference sequence). Written as DNA, the CDR3 is TGTGCCAGCAGCTCAGTAGCGGGTACCTACGAGCAGTACTTC. Amino acid sequence: CASSSVAGTYEQYF.

V gene TRBV7-9 combines with J gene TRBJ2-5, with 11 bases fitting TRBD2. Trimming at V came to 7 bases and at J to 2 bases, leaving 3 bases not matched to a gene. Germline V gives CDR1 SEHNR, CDR2 FQNEAQ (reference sequence). The CDR3 is 14 amino acids. The CDR3 DNA follows: TGTGCCAGCACGCTAGCGGGGGGACAAGAGACCCAGTACTTC. Its protein product is CASTLAGGQETQYF.

This chain joins TRBV14 and TRBJ1-1, with D possibly being TRBD1 (5 bases). Looked up from germline, CDR1 is SGHDN and CDR2 is FVKESK. V shed 0 bases and J shed 3 bases, with 11 bases lying between them. This CDR3 spans 15 amino acids. The CDR3 loop reads CASSQDMGVYTEAFF. CDR3 sequence (DNA): TGTGCCAGCAGCCAAGACATGGGGGTCTACACTGAAGCTTTCTTT.

This clonotype was counted between two and nine times. The J gene is TRBJ1-5, the V gene TRBV7-8, with D tentatively TRBD1 (5 bases). The V end was cut by 5 bases, the J end by 5 bases, with 13 bases between. The CDR3 is made up of 14 amino acids. Per germline, CDR1 SGHVS and CDR2 FQNEAQ. In DNA form, the CDR3 reads TGTGCCAGCAGCACGACAGTTTCTCATCAGCCCCAGCATTTT. It translates to CASSTTVSHQPQHF. Together with reference TRBV7-8 and TRBJ1-5, the CDR3 gives the full variable domain: GAGVSQSPRYKVAKRGQDVALRCDPISGHVSLFWYQQALGQGPEFLTYFQNEAQLDKSGLPSDRFFAERPEGSVSTLKIQRTQQEDSAVYLCASSTTVSHQPQHFGDGTRLSIL.

This chain links TRBV12-3 or TRBV12-4 with TRBJ2-1, with D possibly being TRBD1 (6 bases). Deletions cut 7 bases from V and 6 bases from J, with 10 bases between. This CDR3 comprises 12 residues. This CDR3 is CASNPTGNEQFF. The CDR3 bases are TGTGCCAGCAACCCGACAGGCAATGAGCAGTTCTTC.

The chain has TRBV24-1 and TRBJ2-1; TRBD2 matches at 13 bases. Germline V gives CDR1 KGHDR, CDR2 SFDVKD. V gave up 4 bases and J gave up 4 bases; unmatched junction bases: 3. This CDR3 is 16 amino acids long. The CDR3 loop is CATSDPTSGGYNEQFF. The CDR3 DNA follows: TGTGCCACCAGTGACCCGACTAGCGGGGGGTACAATGAGCAGTTCTTC.

In this sample, this clonotype turned up a few times. V gene TRBV18 combines with J gene TRBJ2-5; the D call may be TRBD1 or TRBD2 (5 bases each). The germline V gene has CDR1 KGHSH and CDR2 LQKENI. The CDR3 has 13 amino acids. The V end was cut by 6 bases, the J end by 2 bases, with 10 bases between. CDR3 sequence: CASSGTEQETQYF. CDR3 nucleotides: TGTGCCAGCTCTGGGACGGAGCAAGAGACCCAGTACTTC. The full variable domain, completed using reference TRBV18 and TRBJ2-5, is NAGVMQNPRHLVRRRGQEARLRCSPMKGHSHVYWYRQLPEEGLKFMVYLQKENIIDESGMPKERFSAEFPKEGPSILRIQQVVRGDSAAYFCASSGTEQETQYFGPGTRLLVL.

Only a few counts were recorded for this clonotype. The rearrangement joins TRBV4-1 to TRBJ2-2; D is possibly TRBD1 or TRBD2 (5 bases each). The CDR3 length is 14 residues. V was cut by 4 bases and J by 7 bases, with 13 bases left in between. The germline V gene has CDR1 MGHRA and CDR2 YSYEKL. This CDR3 is CASSLRGRSGELFF. CDR3 DNA sequence: TGCGCCAGCAGCCTAAGGGGACGGAGCGGGGAGCTGTTTTTT.

This clonotype turned up a few times. The chain recombines TRBV5-4 with TRBJ1-2; D is ambiguous. Germline lookup yields CDR1 SGHNT and CDR2 YYREEE (reference sequence). This CDR3 spans 13 amino acids. V was shortened by 4 bases and J by 3 bases, with 10 bases between the two germline ends. The DNA of the CDR3 is TGTGCCAGCAGCATCGGACGGCACTATGGCTACACCTTC. Translated, it gives CASSIGRHYGYTF. Looking up the rest from reference TRBV5-4 and TRBJ1-2 gives the full variable domain: ETGVTQSPTHLIKTRGQQVTLRCSSQSGHNTVSWYQQALGQGPQFIFQYYREEENGRGNFPPRFSGLQFPNYSSELNVNALELDDSALYLCASSIGRHYGYTFGSGTRLTVV.

V and J are TRBV20-1 and TRBJ2-3; possible D gene TRBD2, 5 bases. The germline V and J ends were trimmed by 6 bases and 6 bases, with 19 bases remaining between them. CDR3 length: 14 residues. Per the germline V gene, CDR1 is DFQATT and CDR2 is SNEGSKA (reference sequence). The CDR3 nucleotides are TGCAGTGCAGAGCTAAGAGGGCGTCGGGATACGCAGTATTTT. Translating it yields CSAELRGRRDTQYF.

This rearrangement joins TRBV5-1 to TRBJ1-2; D unresolved. Germline loops: CDR1 SGHRS, CDR2 YFSETQ. Trimming removed 0 bases at V and 3 bases at J, with 15 bases between. The CDR3 runs to 16 residues. The CDR3 nucleotides are TGCGCCAGCAGCTTGGGTCGACGGTTCCCGGACTATGGCTACACCTTC. Amino acids: CASSLGRRFPDYGYTF.